These T cell receptor beta chains were read from a single sample in a study of shared clonotypes between healthy human individuals. Clones were read by immunoSEQ multiplex PCR, and TCRdb kept only the in-frame ones, dropping some. Here the sample spans some 300,000 clones, roughly 80% being singletons. The sample was memory CD4+ T cells sorted from blood. The source is a man aged 30 to 45 in good health. CDR3s include the opening cysteine and the closing phenylalanine or tryptophan.

TRBJ2-7 TRBV19 CASSIIPAGPNEQYF
TRBJ2-2 TRBV11-3 CASSLGGHSKWGSGELFF
TRBJ1-1 TRBV6-5 CASRSGFVGNTEAFF
TRBJ1-3 TRBV6-6 CASRGPSGNTIYF
TRBJ2-1 TRBV10-3 CAISGQGRNEQFF
TRBJ1-2 TRBV4-1 CASSQELEGGYGYTF
TRBJ2-1 TRBV5-1 CASSSWTSGTNSYNEQFF
TRBJ2-7 TRBV5-1 CASSPMGGGASYEQYF
TRBJ2-7 TRBV2 CASSGQGRNEQYF
TRBJ2-6 TRBV28 CASSLAQGLGANVLTF
TRBJ2-5 TRBV11-2 CASSLELKYQETQYF
TRBJ2-3 TRBV5-4 CASSFPLAGVGDTQYF
TRBJ1-4 TRBV2 CASSGTRNEKLFF
TRBJ2-7 TRBV27 CASSRLPGGSSYEQYF
TRBJ2-5 TRBV2 CASSGTGQETQYF
TRBJ2-3 TRBV5-1 CASSLERGRGRADTQYF
TRBJ1-1 TRBV9 CASSATALNTEAFF
TRBJ2-5 TRBV7-9 CASKDRNQETQYF
TRBJ1-4 TRBV5-1 CASSPGLTTNEKLFF
TRBJ2-5 TRBV5-4 CASSLPDQETQYF
TRBJ1-4 TRBV19 CASTTGRAARKELFF
TRBJ1-5 TRBV6-1 CASSVNSNQPQHF
TRBJ2-5 TRBV29-1 CSVAETGYGETQYF
TRBJ2-6 TRBV5-4 CASTPALGSGANVLTF
TRBJ2-1 TRBV5-4 CASSLGTSGKGSNEQFF
TRBJ2-6 TRBV2 CATRDRNSGANVLTF
TRBJ2-5 TRBV19 CASSYSRETQYF
TRBJ2-1 TRBV2 CASRPDRVGEQFF
TRBJ2-5 TRBV5-1 CASSFGILQETQYF
TRBJ2-6 TRBV29-1 CSVETRGESNVLTF
TRBJ2-7 TRBV2 CASSEGQAPYEQYF
TRBJ2-7 TRBV5-1 CASSHSSGTLGYEQYF
TRBJ2-2 TRBV7-3 CASSLNLQGAGAGELFF
TRBJ2-5 TRBV9 CARSVLYGGGGIQETQYF
TRBJ2-2 TRBV28 CASSENYGGGSTGELFF
TRBJ1-1 TRBV2 CASSDGTADDEAFF
TRBJ2-7 TRBV19 CASSIIGTSGTYEQYF
TRBJ2-7 TRBV4-1 CASSQRQGAGEQYF
TRBJ2-5 TRBV2 CASSDASGGETQYF
TRBJ2-7 TRBV2 CASRGGPGIYEQYF
TRBJ2-1 TRBV5-4 CASSLAVNPDNEQFF